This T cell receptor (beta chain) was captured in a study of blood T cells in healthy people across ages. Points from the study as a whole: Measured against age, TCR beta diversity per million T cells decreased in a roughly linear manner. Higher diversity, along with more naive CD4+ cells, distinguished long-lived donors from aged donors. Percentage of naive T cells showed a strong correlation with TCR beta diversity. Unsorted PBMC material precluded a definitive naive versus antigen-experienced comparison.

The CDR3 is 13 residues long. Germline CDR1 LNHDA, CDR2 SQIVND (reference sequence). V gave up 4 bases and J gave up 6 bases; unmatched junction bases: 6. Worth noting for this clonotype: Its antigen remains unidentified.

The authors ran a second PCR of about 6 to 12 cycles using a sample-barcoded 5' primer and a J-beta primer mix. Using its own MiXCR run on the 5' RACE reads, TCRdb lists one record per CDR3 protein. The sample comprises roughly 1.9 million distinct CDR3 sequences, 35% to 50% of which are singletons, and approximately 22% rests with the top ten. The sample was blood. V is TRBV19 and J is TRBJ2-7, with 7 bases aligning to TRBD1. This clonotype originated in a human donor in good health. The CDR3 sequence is CASSTRQGGEQYF. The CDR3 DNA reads TGTGCCAGTAGTACCAGACAGGGTGGCGAGCAGTACTTC.